The 25 T cell receptor beta chains reported below all come from one sample, sequenced in a study of STAT5B mutations in CD4+ large granular lymphocyte leukemia. The data were produced by immunoSEQ multiplex PCR, yet TCRdb's version contains in-frame clones alone and is incomplete. This table has 38,000 or so clones, 75% to 85% appearing once. Sequences were obtained from CD4+ T cells from blood buffy coats. Receptors were obtained from a human donor in good health.

This clone has only a few counts. The rearrangement joins TRBV4-2 to TRBJ1-5, with a possible D match to TRBD1 (5 bases). V was pared by 4 bases and J by 2 bases, with 12 bases between. CDR3 length: 15 amino acids. In germline, CDR1 is LGHNA, CDR2 YNFKEQ. The CDR3 nucleotides read TGTGCCAGCAGCCCCGGAGGGGAAGGCAATCAGCCCCAGCATTTT. Translation: CASSPGGEGNQPQHF.

This chain links TRBV29-1 with TRBJ2-5; 9 bases match TRBD1. The V segment lost 6 bases and the J segment 5 bases; nucleotides outside the gene matches: 7. Looked up from germline, CDR1 is SQVTM and CDR2 is ANQGSEA. The CDR3 sequence is 13 residues long. As DNA, the CDR3 is TGCAGCGTCCCCGGGACAGGGTTTGAGACCCAGTACTTC. Its translation is CSVPGTGFETQYF.

The chain links TRBV29-1 to TRBJ1-5; TRBD1 aligns across 10 bases. This CDR3 has 13 residues. Germline CDR1 SQVTM, CDR2 ANQGSEA. Unmatched junction bases numbered 3, after V lost 5 bases and J lost 5 bases. As DNA, the CDR3 is TGCAGCGTTTCTGGACAGGGGGATCAGCCCCAGCATTTT. Translation: CSVSGQGDQPQHF.

This clone was seen a single time. V is TRBV19 and J is TRBJ2-7; D is unresolved. CDR3 length equals 11 residues. In germline, CDR1 is LNHDA, CDR2 SQIVND (reference sequence). Trimming removed 4 bases at V and 4 bases at J, with 5 bases between. The CDR3 nucleotides are TGTGCCAGTAGTAAAGGGTACGAGCAGTACTTC. It is translated as CASSKGYEQYF.

This clone showed up just once. J is TRBJ2-1 and V is TRBV18, with D unresolved. Trimming took off 0 bases at V and 11 bases at J, with 17 bases between the two ends. Germline CDR1 is KGHSH and CDR2 is LQKENI. The CDR3 consists of 15 residues. CDR3 nucleotides: TGTGCCAGCTCACCACCCCAGCCTCATCAAAGCAAGCAGTTCTTC. Protein: CASSPPQPHQSKQFF. Full variable domain (outside the CDR3, taken from reference TRBV18 and TRBJ2-1): NAGVMQNPRHLVRRRGQEARLRCSPMKGHSHVYWYRQLPEEGLKFMVYLQKENIIDESGMPKERFSAEFPKEGPSILRIQQVVRGDSAAYFCASSPPQPHQSKQFFGPGTRLTVL.

The chain joins TRBV10-1 to TRBJ2-4; 8 positions match TRBD2. Germline V gene sequence: CDR1 WNHNN, CDR2 SYGVQD (reference sequence). The CDR3 consists of 14 residues. V dropped 3 bases and J dropped 9; count of bases not matched to a gene: 7. CDR3 sequence (DNA): TGCGCCAGCAGTGAATGGGGTGCGGGAGGCATTCAGTACTTC. Translated, it gives CASSEWGAGGIQYF.

The chain links TRBV5-6 to TRBJ1-3, with D perhaps matching TRBD1 (5 bases). The germline V gene encodes CDR1 SGHDT and CDR2 YYEEEE. This CDR3 spans 14 amino acids. V was shortened by 0 bases and J by 3 bases, with 7 bases between the two germline ends. CDR3 sequence: CASSLVQGGNTIYF. The CDR3, as DNA: TGTGCCAGCAGCTTGGTGCAGGGTGGAAACACCATATATTTT.

The chain has TRBV5-8 and TRBJ1-3, with D maybe TRBD1 (6 bases). The CDR3 runs to 15 residues. V was clipped by 0 bases and J by 4 bases, with 11 bases between them. The V gene's germline CDR1 is SGHTS and CDR2 YDEGEE. This CDR3 reads CASSLDTGQGNTIYF. Written as DNA, the CDR3 is TGTGCCAGCAGCTTGGATACAGGGCAAGGAAACACCATATATTTT.

The chain is built from TRBV9 and TRBJ1-2, with 7 bases lining up with TRBD1. Trimming at V came to 0 bases and at J to 5 bases, leaving 10 bases not matched to a gene. The CDR3 runs 16 residues. Germline V gives CDR1 SGDLS, CDR2 YYNGEE. Here the CDR3 reads CASSVAGGGAGYGYTF. The CDR3 DNA follows: TGTGCCAGCAGCGTAGCTGGAGGGGGCGCGGGTTATGGCTACACCTTC.

The CDR3 region has the DNA TGTGCCAGCAGCGTAGATTCGGGGCAGGGAGTTGAAAAACTGTTTTTT. As protein: CASSVDSGQGVEKLFF. J is TRBJ1-4 and V is TRBV9; a possible D gene is TRBD1 (5 bases). The V end was cut by 0 bases, the J end by 7 bases, with 16 bases between. This CDR3 is 16 amino acids long. Germline CDR1 is SGDLS and CDR2 is YYNGEE.

The chain employs TRBV6-5 and TRBJ1-5; D unresolved. The germline V and J ends were trimmed by 6 bases and 1 base, with 7 bases remaining between them. Germline V CDR1 and CDR2: MNHEY, SVGAGI. This CDR3 has 13 amino acids. The CDR3 DNA sequence: TGTGCCAGCAGCGGACGGAGCAATCAGCCCCAGCATTTT. It specifies CASSGRSNQPQHF.

The chain is built from TRBV30 and TRBJ1-1, with D possibly being TRBD1 (6 bases). CDR3 length equals 12 residues. The germline V gene has CDR1 GTSNPN and CDR2 SVGIG (reference sequence). With 8 bases removed from V and 4 bases from J, the gap between germline ends came to 14 bases. The CDR3 region has the DNA TGTGCCGGTCTGACAGGCCGCACTGAAGCTTTCTTT. Encoded protein: CAGLTGRTEAFF.

The chain links TRBV7-6 to TRBJ2-1, with D perhaps matching TRBD2 (6 bases). The V and J ends lost 5 bases and 9 bases respectively, with 26 bases between them. This CDR3 is built from 17 residues. Germline CDR1 and CDR2: SGHVS and FNYEAQ. CDR3 nucleotides: TGTGCCAGCAGCGCCCTAAGGGACGCTCGGGGGAGTTTTGAGCAGTTCTTC. This gives the protein CASSALRDARGSFEQFF.

This clone was seen just once. The chain couples TRBV9 to TRBJ2-7; no reliable D call. Germline V CDR1 and CDR2: SGDLS, YYNGEE. This CDR3 spans 15 amino acids. Trimming took 0 bases from V and 7 from J, leaving 17 bases between them. The CDR3 loop is CASSVESADPREQYF. The CDR3 region has the DNA TGTGCCAGCAGCGTAGAAAGCGCCGACCCCCGGGAGCAGTACTTC.

The chain recombines TRBV19 with TRBJ1-1, with D perhaps matching TRBD1 (6 bases). This CDR3 has 13 amino acids. Trimming stripped 7 bases from V and 3 bases from J, with 12 bases between. The germline gives CDR1 LNHDA, CDR2 SQIVND (reference sequence). The CDR3 spells CASTPGGHTEAFF. CDR3 nucleotides: TGTGCCAGTACCCCCGGGGGGCACACTGAAGCTTTCTTT. Filled out from reference TRBV19 and TRBJ1-1, the complete variable domain reads DGGITQSPKYLFRKEGQNVTLSCEQNLNHDAMYWYRQDPGQGLRLIYYSQIVNDFQKGDIAEGYSVSREKKESFPLTVTSAQKNPTAFYLCASTPGGHTEAFFGQGTRLTVV.

The rearrangement links TRBV18 to TRBJ1-2; perhaps TRBD1 as D (6 bases). Deletions cut 2 bases from V and 0 bases from J, with 19 bases between. The V gene's germline CDR1 is KGHSH and CDR2 LQKENI. The CDR3 contains 18 residues. The DNA of the CDR3 is TGTGCCAGCTCACCATTTCGGAATACGGACAGTACTAACTATGGCTACACCTTC. Protein product: CASSPFRNTDSTNYGYTF.

The gene calls are TRBV10-3 and TRBJ1-2; TRBD1 might be the D (5 bases). The germline V and J ends were trimmed by 8 bases and 7 bases, with 20 bases remaining between them. The CDR3 runs 14 residues. Germline-derived CDR1 and CDR2 are ENHRY and SYGVKD. CDR3: CAIGTGTQNGGYTF. The CDR3 DNA is TGTGCCATCGGGACCGGGACGCAAAACGGTGGCTACACCTTC.

The chain is built from TRBV11-3 and TRBJ2-1, with 9 positions matching TRBD2. This CDR3 region has 16 residues. Germline assignment: CDR1 SGHNT and CDR2 YENEEA. Trimming cost V 4 bases and J 5 bases; bases outside gene matches: 9. CDR3 in DNA: TGTGCCAGCAGCTCCGGGACTAGCTATATACACAATGAGCAGTTCTTC. Residues: CASSSGTSYIHNEQFF.

The J gene is TRBJ2-3, the V gene TRBV5-1; 14 bases line up with TRBD2. This CDR3 region has 16 residues. CDR1 is SGHRS, CDR2 YFSETQ, per germline. The junction had 5 bases not matched to a gene; V was cut back by 4 bases and J by 4 bases. CDR3 sequence reads: CASSPSGLAGADTQYF. In DNA form, the CDR3 reads TGCGCCAGCAGCCCCTCGGGACTAGCGGGGGCAGATACGCAGTATTTT.

The chain combines TRBV19 with TRBJ2-7; weak D call: TRBD2 (5 bases). The germline V gene encodes CDR1 LNHDA and CDR2 SQIVND (reference sequence). The CDR3 runs to 15 residues. Trimming removed 7 bases at V and 0 bases at J, with 16 bases between. CDR3: CASTRSSGSSYEQYF. The CDR3 DNA reads as TGTGCCAGTACCCGATCGAGCGGAAGCTCCTACGAGCAGTACTTC.

The chain joins TRBV29-1 to TRBJ2-1; the match to TRBD2 covers 13 bases. V gave up 6 bases and J gave up 1 base; unmatched junction bases: 0. The CDR3 is 14 amino acids. The germline V gene has CDR1 SQVTM and CDR2 ANQGSEA. In DNA, the CDR3 is TGCAGCGTGACTAGCGGGAGGTCCTACAATGAGCAGTTCTTC. The encoded protein is CSVTSGRSYNEQFF.

This sequence joins TRBV2 and TRBJ1-5, with D possibly being TRBD1 (5 bases). This CDR3 comprises 15 residues. Trimming took 3 bases from V and 4 from J, leaving 13 bases between them. Germline lookup yields CDR1 SNHLY and CDR2 FYNNEI. The CDR3 is CASSEGLLGNQPQHF. CDR3 nucleotide sequence: TGTGCCAGCAGTGAGGGACTGCTGGGTAATCAGCCCCAGCATTTT.

The rearrangement links TRBV5-4 to TRBJ1-1; 9 nucleotides match TRBD1. Germline CDR1 and CDR2: SGHNT and YYREEE (reference sequence). The CDR3 totals 14 residues. J lost 4 bases, V lost 2 bases, and 3 bases had no gene match. This CDR3 is CASSLQGALTEAFF. The DNA of the CDR3 is TGTGCCAGCAGCTTACAGGGGGCCCTCACTGAAGCTTTCTTT. Full variable domain (rest looked up from reference TRBV5-4 and TRBJ1-1): ETGVTQSPTHLIKTRGQQVTLRCSSQSGHNTVSWYQQALGQGPQFIFQYYREEENGRGNFPPRFSGLQFPNYSSELNVNALELDDSALYLCASSLQGALTEAFFGQGTRLTVV.

The CDR3 DNA reads TGTGCCAGCAGACCTTTGGGGGGAATATCGAACACTGAAGCTTTCTTT. Translating gives CASRPLGGISNTEAFF. This chain joins TRBV11-2 and TRBJ1-1, with D perhaps matching TRBD1 (5 bases). The CDR3 runs 16 residues. Germline values: CDR1 SGHAT, CDR2 FQNNGV. V shed 6 bases and J shed 1 base, with 18 bases lying between them. Full variable domain (rest looked up from reference TRBV11-2 and TRBJ1-1): EAGVAQSPRYKIIEKRQSVAFWCNPISGHATLYWYQQILGQGPKLLIQFQNNGVVDDSQLPKDRFSAERLKGVDSTLKIQPAKLEDSAVYLCASRPLGGISNTEAFFGQGTRLTVV.

The chain combines TRBV5-6 with TRBJ2-3; D remains unclear. The CDR3 has 12 residues. The V end was cut by 2 bases, the J end by 2 bases, with 3 bases between. The germline gives CDR1 SGHDT, CDR2 YYEEEE. CDR3 nucleotides: TGTGCCAGCAGCTTAGACACAGATACGCAGTATTTT. It yields the protein CASSLDTDTQYF.